This T cell receptor (beta chain) was sequenced for a study of T cells in Graves' hyperthyroidism and ophthalmopathy. For Graves' hyperthyroidism to be stable, ophthalmopathy could not progress within 18 months. PBMCs came from 9 to 10 ml fresh peripheral blood. Germline CDR1 is SGHRS and CDR2 is YFSETQ. CDR3 length equals 14 residues. Trimming took 4 bases from V and 0 from J; bases not matched to a gene: 1. The study, taken as a whole, reports: Patients with ophthalmopathy were separated from those with stable hyperthyroidism by a 13 V-J model. Blood held most thyroid clonotypes expanded above 0.001 frequency.

The table lists this clonotype with a few counts. Its antigen is undetermined. RNA transcripts yielded amplified TCR beta CDR3 regions. Carried out on the TCR CDR3, a first-round RT-PCR used the HTBI primer set. MiXCR, applied by TCRdb to the multiplex PCR reads, yields one record per CDR3 protein. The table lists fewer than 700,000 distinct CDR3 sequences, 15% to 20% of them singletons. This clonotype was sampled from a woman under 40 with Graves' hyperthyroidism. The sequenced material came from blood. The J gene is TRBJ2-3, the V gene TRBV5-1; TRBD1 matches 8 bases. CDR3 sequence reads: CASSAGGSTDTQYF. The CDR3 coding sequence is TGCGCCAGCAGCGCAGGGGGCAGCACAGATACGCAGTATTTT.